The 17 T cell receptor beta chains given below trace back to one sample, sequenced in a study of shared clonotypes between healthy human individuals. Produced via immunoSEQ multiplex PCR; TCRdb's table is partial and in-frame only. The data contain around 980,000 clones, 70% to 80% of them singletons. The specimen was memory CD4+ T cells from PBMCs. This sample's subset: CD45RA-negative fraction. The origin of the receptors is a man aged 18 to 35 in good health. Some clones in this sample may be carry-over from other donors' samples.

Regarding this clone: This clone may be a read error of a much larger clone one base away. This sequence joins TRBV9 and TRBJ2-1; TRBD2 aligns across 11 bases. Trimming took 4 bases from V and 2 from J; bases not matched to a gene: 2. The CDR3 is made up of 15 amino acids. In germline, CDR1 is SGDLS, CDR2 YYNGEE. The CDR3 region has the DNA TGTGCCAGCAGCATAGCGGGAGGGCCCTACAATGAGCAGTTCTTC. As protein: CASSIAGGPYNEQFF.

With regard to this clone: A far more abundant clone sits one base away, making this likely a read error. CDR3 DNA sequence: TGTGCCAGCAGTGGTGATTATGGGGCTGAAGCTTTCTTT. The encoded protein is CASSGDYGAEAFF. The V gene is TRBV6-5, the J gene TRBJ1-1; D gene ambiguous. With 5 bases removed from V and 6 bases from J, the gap between germline ends came to 13 bases. The CDR3 is made up of 13 amino acids. From germline, CDR1 is MNHEY and CDR2 SVGAGI.

Of note for this clone: With only one base between it and a far larger clone, this is likely a read error. Other DNA sequences in this specimen translate into the identical CDR3. V usage is TRBV6-5 and J usage is TRBJ1-1; no firm D call. Germline V gene data show CDR1 as MNHEY and CDR2 as SVGAGI. Trimming removed 0 bases from V and 1 base from J, with 6 bases in between. The CDR3 length is 14 residues. The CDR3 region is CASSYSAGNTEAFF. The CDR3 coding sequence is TGTGCCAGCAGTTACTCGGCAGGGAACACTGAAGCTTTCTTT.

V usage is TRBV19 and J usage is TRBJ1-2; TRBD1 matches at 10 bases. This CDR3 spans 14 amino acids. The germline V gene encodes CDR1 LNHDA and CDR2 SQIVND (reference sequence). Unmatched junction bases numbered 8, after V lost 6 bases and J lost 7 bases. Here the CDR3 DNA reads TGTGCCAGTAGCGATGACAGGGGGCATAGTGGCTACACCTTC. It yields the protein CASSDDRGHSGYTF.

The rearrangement links TRBV30 to TRBJ1-5; 7 nucleotides match TRBD1. V trimming: 0 bases; J trimming: 4 bases; junction bases outside the gene matches: 6. Germline V lookup: CDR1 GTSNPN, CDR2 SVGIG (reference sequence). CDR3 length equals 15 residues. DNA of the CDR3: TGTGCCTGGAGTGTAATCGGGACAGTGAATCAGCCCCAGCATTTT. Protein sequence: CAWSVIGTVNQPQHF.

On this clone: Different DNA sequences within this sample yield the same CDR3. V gene TRBV29-1 combines with J gene TRBJ1-2; D is perhaps TRBD1 (6 bases). Germline V CDR1 and CDR2: SQVTM, ANQGSEA. The CDR3 has 11 residues. Trimming left V 3 bases short and J 8 bases short, with 10 bases between. CDR3 nucleotides: TGCAGCGTTGACGAAACAGGGGGCTACACCTTC. Residues: CSVDETGGYTF. The variable domain in full, with the rest retrieved from reference TRBV29-1 and TRBJ1-2, is SAVISQKPSRDICQRGTSLTIQCQVDSQVTMMFWYRQQPGQSLTLIATANQGSEATYESGFVIDKFPISRPNLTFSTLTVSNMSPEDSSIYLCSVDETGGYTFGSGTRLTVV.

This clone was counted a few times. The same CDR3 can be traced to other DNA sequences in this sample. The V call is TRBV7-6, the J call TRBJ1-5; 9 bases line up with TRBD1. The germline V gene encodes CDR1 SGHVS and CDR2 FNYEAQ. Germline trimming cut 4 bases from V and 4 bases from J; bases unmatched to any gene: 2. The CDR3 runs 14 residues. In nucleotides, the CDR3 is TGTGCCAGCAGCTCAGGGACAGGGAATCAGCCCCAGCATTTT. Its protein product is CASSSGTGNQPQHF. Drawing the rest from reference TRBV7-6 and TRBJ1-5, the complete variable domain is GAGVSQSPRYKVTKRGQDVALRCDPISGHVSLYWYRQALGQGPEFLTYFNYEAQQDKSGLPNDRFSAERPEGSISTLTIQRTEQRDSAMYRCASSSGTGNQPQHFGDGTRLSIL.

The chain joins TRBV9 to TRBJ2-7; TRBD2 matches at 9 bases. In germline, CDR1 is SGDLS, CDR2 YYNGEE. This CDR3 is built from 16 residues. J gave up 0 bases and V 4 bases, and 8 bases lay outside the gene matches. The CDR3 reads CASSPRGSGSSYEQYF. The CDR3 region has the DNA TGTGCCAGCAGCCCCCGCGGTAGCGGGAGCTCCTACGAGCAGTACTTC.

This chain links TRBV28 with TRBJ2-7; perhaps D is TRBD1 or TRBD2 (5 bases each). The V end was cut by 6 bases, the J end by 7 bases, with 16 bases between. The CDR3 sequence is 13 residues long. The germline CDR1 and CDR2 sequences are MDHEN and SYDVKM. The CDR3 DNA follows: TGTGCCAGCAGCGGGACCCCAGGCGGGGAGCAGTACTTC. Its protein is CASSGTPGGEQYF. The full variable domain, its missing parts supplied by reference TRBV28 and TRBJ2-7, is DVKVTQSSRYLVKRTGEKVFLECVQDMDHENMFWYRQDPGLGLRLIYFSYDVKMKEKGDIPEGYSVSREKKERFSLILESASTNQTSMYLCASSGTPGGEQYFGPGTRLTVT.

This clone was picked up one time. J is TRBJ2-2 and V is TRBV29-1; the D gene is possibly TRBD1 (6 bases). CDR3 length equals 13 residues. Germline CDR1 is SQVTM and CDR2 is ANQGSEA. The V end was cut by 4 bases, the J end by 7 bases, with 13 bases between. CDR3 loop: CSVGTVLGGELFF. CDR3 sequence (DNA): TGCAGCGTTGGGACAGTTCTCGGCGGGGAGCTGTTTTTT.

Concerning this clone: A much larger clone sits a single nucleotide away, making a read error possible. The gene calls are TRBV7-2 and TRBJ1-2; maybe TRBD1 (5 bases). V was shortened by 1 base and J by 4 bases, with 7 bases between the two germline ends. In germline, CDR1 is SGHTA, CDR2 FQGNSA. This CDR3 has 13 amino acids. CDR3 in amino acids: CASSLGGAYGYTF. The CDR3 nucleotides read TGTGCCAGCAGCTTAGGTGGGGCCTATGGCTACACCTTC.

The J gene is TRBJ1-5, the V gene TRBV7-9, with 9 positions matching TRBD1. The J segment lost 6 bases and the V segment lost 2 bases, leaving 11 bases of the junction unmatched. CDR1 and CDR2 (germline): SEHNR, FQNEAQ (reference sequence). The CDR3 covers 17 residues. The CDR3 nucleotides are TGTGCCAGCAGCTTATTCTCTGGGACAGGGAAGGGTCAGCCCCAGCATTTT. Its translation is CASSLFSGTGKGQPQHF.

This clone was found once. The chain is built from TRBV15 and TRBJ2-1; the match to TRBD2 covers 8 bases. V was clipped by 3 bases and J by 7 bases; unmatched bases: 5. This CDR3 is 14 amino acids long. Per the germline V gene, CDR1 is LNHNV and CDR2 is YYDKDF (reference sequence). CDR3 coding DNA: TGTGCCACCAGCAGGAGCGGGAGCTGGAATGAGCAGTTCTTC. Its translation is CATSRSGSWNEQFF.

In regard to this clone: With a much larger clone just one base away, this may be a read error. This chain joins TRBV7-9 and TRBJ2-3; D is possibly TRBD2 (6 bases). Trimming took off 5 bases at V and 10 bases at J, with 31 bases between the two ends. Germline CDR1 is SEHNR and CDR2 is FQNEAQ (reference sequence). CDR3 length: 18 amino acids. The CDR3 DNA reads TGTGCCAGCAGCCCCTTGTTATCTACTCTAGCGAGAAGGATGGCGCAGTATTTT. Its protein product is CASSPLLSTLARRMAQYF. Filled out from reference TRBV7-9 and TRBJ2-3, the complete variable domain reads DTGVSQNPRHKITKRGQNVTFRCDPISEHNRLYWYRQTLGQGPEFLTYFQNEAQLEKSRLLSDRFSAERPKGSFSTLEIQRTEQGDSAMYLCASSPLLSTLARRMAQYFGPGTRLTVL.

The chain links TRBV4-3 to TRBJ2-3; a weak D match, TRBD1 (6 bases). There are 14 residues in the CDR3. The V gene's germline CDR1 is LGHNA and CDR2 YSLEER. Trimming stripped 1 base from V and 7 bases from J, with 12 bases between. The CDR3 loop is CASSQADRINTQYF. The CDR3 bases are TGCGCCAGCAGCCAAGCCGACAGGATTAATACGCAGTATTTT.

The chain uses TRBV5-1 and TRBJ2-2, with D possibly matching TRBD2 (5 bases). The germline V and J ends were trimmed by 1 base and 3 bases, with 19 bases remaining between them. CDR1 and CDR2 (germline): SGHRS, YFSETQ. The CDR3 is 18 residues long. CDR3 amino acids: CASSLIRSGLEYTGELFF. The CDR3 region has the DNA TGCGCCAGCAGCTTGATCCGGAGCGGCCTTGAGTACACCGGGGAGCTGTTTTTT.

As DNA, the CDR3 is TGCGCCAGCAGCTTACACGAAACTAACTATGGCTACACCTTC. This encodes CASSLHETNYGYTF. The J gene is TRBJ1-2, the V gene TRBV5-1; no clear D gene. V was trimmed by 2 bases and J by 0 bases, leaving 8 bases between them. This CDR3 is built from 14 residues. CDR1 SGHRS and CDR2 YFSETQ come from the germline V gene.